This T cell receptor (beta chain) was identified during a study of Ad26.COV2.S vaccination and SARS-CoV-2 variants. The treatment was: 15 to 20 received Ad26.COV2.S at low or high dose, single or two shots; several received placebo; per-sample allocation not given. Day 63 following the first vaccine or placebo injection was when the samples were taken. CDR3 length: 14 amino acids. CDR1 SNHLY and CDR2 FYNNEI come from the germline V gene. Trimming took 8 bases from V and 0 from J, leaving 11 bases between them. TCRdb keeps only in-frame clones here, not all; method: immunoSEQ multiplex PCR. The table records approximately 350,000 clones, 83% of them present only once.

Sequencing was performed on peripheral blood, taken in a trial of Ad26.COV2.S vaccine versus placebo. This clonotype was sampled from a person aged 18 to 65 who received the Ad26.COV2.S COVID-19 vaccine or a placebo. The genes are TRBV2 and TRBJ1-5; no clear D. The CDR3 is CASSLAYSNQPQHF. In DNA form, the CDR3 reads TGTGCCAGCTCCCTTGCCTATAGCAATCAGCCCCAGCATTTT.